This T cell receptor beta chain was sequenced for a study of T cell repertoires in cytomegalovirus infection. Study overall: In public TCR beta signatures, there were indications of both CMV infection and matching HLA type. The study, taken as a whole, reports: The ex vivo response was dominated by HLA-C-restricted CMV-specific TCR beta clonotypes. CMV carriers having the relevant HLA were flagged by cumulative public TCR beta family frequency.

CDR3 length: 14 amino acids. V lost 3 bases and J 4 bases, leaving 10 bases between the germline ends. CDR1 and CDR2 from the germline V gene are SGHTA and FQGNSA. This clonotype appeared many times. Its antigen is unknown. TCRdb re-analysed the reads in MiXCR, keeping a single row per CDR3 protein. The profile shows fewer than 300,000 distinct CDR3 sequences, roughly 25% of them singletons. The TCR was taken from a human donor in good health (CMV status not recorded). Some clones in this sample may be carry-over from other donors' samples. This rearrangement joins TRBV7-2 to TRBJ1-5; D is undetermined. Source material: PBMCs. CDR3 residues: CASSFPGSNQPQHF. The CDR3 coding sequence is TGTGCCAGCAGCTTCCCCGGCTCGAATCAGCCCCAGCATTTT.